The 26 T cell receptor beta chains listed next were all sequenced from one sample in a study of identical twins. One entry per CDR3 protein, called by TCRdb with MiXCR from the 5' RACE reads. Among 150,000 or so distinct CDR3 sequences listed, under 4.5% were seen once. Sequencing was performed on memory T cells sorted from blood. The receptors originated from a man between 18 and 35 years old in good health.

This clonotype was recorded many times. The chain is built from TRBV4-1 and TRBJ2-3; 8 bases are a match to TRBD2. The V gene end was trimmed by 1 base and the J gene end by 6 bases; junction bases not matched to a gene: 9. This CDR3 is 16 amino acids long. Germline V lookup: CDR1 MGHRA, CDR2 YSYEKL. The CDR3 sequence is CASSQGPGTRSDTQYF. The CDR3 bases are TGCGCCAGCAGCCAAGGCCCTGGGACTAGATCCGATACGCAGTATTTT.

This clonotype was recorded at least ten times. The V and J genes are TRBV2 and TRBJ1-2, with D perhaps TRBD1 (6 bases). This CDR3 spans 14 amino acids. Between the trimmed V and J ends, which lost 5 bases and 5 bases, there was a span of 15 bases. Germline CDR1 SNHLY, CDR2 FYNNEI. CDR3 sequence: CASSLGARSYGYTF. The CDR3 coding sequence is TGTGCCAGCAGTCTGGGGGCGCGGTCGTATGGCTACACCTTC.

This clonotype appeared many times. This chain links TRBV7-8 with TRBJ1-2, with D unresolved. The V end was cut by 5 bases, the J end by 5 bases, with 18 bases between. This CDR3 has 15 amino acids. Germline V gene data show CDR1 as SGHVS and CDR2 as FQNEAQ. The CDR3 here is CASSRTLGGLYGYTF. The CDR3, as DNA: TGTGCCAGCAGCAGGACCCTAGGCGGGTTGTATGGCTACACCTTC.

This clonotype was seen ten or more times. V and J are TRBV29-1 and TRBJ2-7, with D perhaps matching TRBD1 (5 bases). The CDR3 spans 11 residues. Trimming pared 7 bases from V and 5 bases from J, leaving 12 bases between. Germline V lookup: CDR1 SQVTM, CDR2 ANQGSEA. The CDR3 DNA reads TGCAGCGGGGCAAGGGGAAACGAGCAGTACTTC. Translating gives CSGARGNEQYF.

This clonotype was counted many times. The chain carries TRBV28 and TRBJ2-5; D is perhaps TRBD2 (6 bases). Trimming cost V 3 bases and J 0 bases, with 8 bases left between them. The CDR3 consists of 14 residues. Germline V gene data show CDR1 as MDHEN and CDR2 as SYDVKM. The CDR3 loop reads CASSFREDQETQYF. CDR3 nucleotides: TGTGCCAGCAGTTTTAGGGAGGACCAAGAGACCCAGTACTTC.

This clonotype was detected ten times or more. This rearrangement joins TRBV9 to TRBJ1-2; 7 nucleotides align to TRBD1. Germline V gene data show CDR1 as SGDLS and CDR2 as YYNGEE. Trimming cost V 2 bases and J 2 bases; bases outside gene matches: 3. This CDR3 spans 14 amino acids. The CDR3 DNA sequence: TGTGCCAGCAGCGTGACACAGGGGAACTATGGCTACACCTTC. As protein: CASSVTQGNYGYTF.

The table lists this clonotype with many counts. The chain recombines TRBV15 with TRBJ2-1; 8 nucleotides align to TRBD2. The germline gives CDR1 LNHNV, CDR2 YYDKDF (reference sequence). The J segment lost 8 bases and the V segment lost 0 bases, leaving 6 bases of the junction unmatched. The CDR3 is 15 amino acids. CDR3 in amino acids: CATSRDVSGSDEQFF. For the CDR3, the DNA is TGTGCCACCAGCAGAGATGTGAGCGGGAGCGATGAGCAGTTCTTC.

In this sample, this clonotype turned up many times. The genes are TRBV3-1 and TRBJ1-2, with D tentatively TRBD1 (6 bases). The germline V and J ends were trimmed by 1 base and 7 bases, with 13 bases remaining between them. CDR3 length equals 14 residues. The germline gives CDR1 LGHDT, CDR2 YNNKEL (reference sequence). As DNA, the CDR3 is TGTGCCAGCAGCCAAGTGGCGGGGGGCTCTGGCTACACCTTC. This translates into CASSQVAGGSGYTF.

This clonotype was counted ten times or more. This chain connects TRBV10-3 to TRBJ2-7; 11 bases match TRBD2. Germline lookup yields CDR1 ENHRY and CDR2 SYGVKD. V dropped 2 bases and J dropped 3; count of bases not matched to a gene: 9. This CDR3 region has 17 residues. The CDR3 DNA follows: TGTGCCATCAGTGAGCCCCCCGGGACTAGCGGAAACTACGAGCAGTACTTC. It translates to CAISEPPGTSGNYEQYF.

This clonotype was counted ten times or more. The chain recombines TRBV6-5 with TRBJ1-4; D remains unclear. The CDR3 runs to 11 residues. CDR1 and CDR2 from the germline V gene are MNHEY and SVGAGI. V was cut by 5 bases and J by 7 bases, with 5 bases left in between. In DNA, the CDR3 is TGTGCCAGCAGTGACACTGAAAAACTGTTTTTT. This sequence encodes CASSDTEKLFF.

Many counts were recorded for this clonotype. CDR3 sequence reads: CASSRLETQYF. CDR3 DNA: TGTGCCAGCAGCAGGTTGGAGACCCAGTACTTC. This chain links TRBV7-2 with TRBJ2-5, with D hard to call. Germline V lookup: CDR1 SGHTA, CDR2 FQGNSA. The CDR3 consists of 11 residues. Trimming cost V 5 bases and J 5 bases, with 6 bases left between them.

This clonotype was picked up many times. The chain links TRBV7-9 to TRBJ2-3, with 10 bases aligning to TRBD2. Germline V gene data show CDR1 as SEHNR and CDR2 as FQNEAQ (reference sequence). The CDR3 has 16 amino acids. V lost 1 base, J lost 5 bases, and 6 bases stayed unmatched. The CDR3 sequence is CASSLGLAGVRDTQYF. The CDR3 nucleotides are TGTGCCAGCAGCTTAGGCCTAGCGGGAGTAAGAGATACGCAGTATTTT.

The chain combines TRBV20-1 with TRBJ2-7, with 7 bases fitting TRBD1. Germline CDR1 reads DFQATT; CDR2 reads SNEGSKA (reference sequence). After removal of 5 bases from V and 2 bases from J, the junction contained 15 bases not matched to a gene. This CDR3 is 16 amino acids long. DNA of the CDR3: TGCAGTGCTTCTAAACTTGGGACAGCAACCACCTACGAGCAGTACTTC. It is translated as CSASKLGTATTYEQYF.

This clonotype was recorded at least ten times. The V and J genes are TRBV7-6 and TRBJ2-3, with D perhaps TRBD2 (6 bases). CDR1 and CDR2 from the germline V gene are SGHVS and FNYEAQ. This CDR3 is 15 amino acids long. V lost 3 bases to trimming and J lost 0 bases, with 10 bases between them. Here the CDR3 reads CASSFTAGSTDTQYF. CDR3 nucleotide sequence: TGTGCCAGCAGCTTCACAGCGGGCAGCACAGATACGCAGTATTTT.

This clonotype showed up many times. DNA of the CDR3: TGTGCCAGCAGTTTAGAGGGCCTCGGGGCTAGCAATCAGCCCCAGCATTTT. This sequence encodes CASSLEGLGASNQPQHF. The chain combines TRBV12-3 or TRBV12-4 with TRBJ1-5, with D possibly being TRBD1 (5 bases). The V and J ends lost 1 base and 0 bases respectively, with 13 bases between them. The CDR3 length is 17 residues.

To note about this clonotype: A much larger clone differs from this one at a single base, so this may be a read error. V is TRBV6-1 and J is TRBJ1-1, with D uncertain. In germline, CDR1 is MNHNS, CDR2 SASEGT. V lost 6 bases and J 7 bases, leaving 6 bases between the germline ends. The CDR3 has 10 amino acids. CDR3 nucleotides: TGTGCCAGCAGGGGGTGTGAAGCTTTCTTT. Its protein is CASRGCEAFF.

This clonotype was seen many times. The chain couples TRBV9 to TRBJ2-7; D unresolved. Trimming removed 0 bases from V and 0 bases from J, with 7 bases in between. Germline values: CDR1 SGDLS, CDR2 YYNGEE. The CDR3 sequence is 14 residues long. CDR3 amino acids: CASSVGSSSYEQYF. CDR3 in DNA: TGTGCCAGCAGCGTAGGATCGAGCTCCTACGAGCAGTACTTC.

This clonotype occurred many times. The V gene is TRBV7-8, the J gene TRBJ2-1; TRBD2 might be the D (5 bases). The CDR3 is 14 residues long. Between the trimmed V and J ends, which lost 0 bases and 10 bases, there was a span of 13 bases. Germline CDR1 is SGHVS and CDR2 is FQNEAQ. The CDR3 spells CASSLALPPGEQFF. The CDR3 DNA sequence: TGTGCCAGCAGCTTAGCTCTTCCTCCGGGGGAGCAGTTCTTC. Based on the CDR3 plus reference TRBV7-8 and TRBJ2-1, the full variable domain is GAGVSQSPRYKVAKRGQDVALRCDPISGHVSLFWYQQALGQGPEFLTYFQNEAQLDKSGLPSDRFFAERPEGSVSTLKIQRTQQEDSAVYLCASSLALPPGEQFFGPGTRLTVL.

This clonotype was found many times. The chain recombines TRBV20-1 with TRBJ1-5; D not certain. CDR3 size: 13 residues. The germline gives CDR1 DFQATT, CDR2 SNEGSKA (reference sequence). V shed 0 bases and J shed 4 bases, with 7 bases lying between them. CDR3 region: CSARDGSNQPQHF. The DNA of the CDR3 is TGCAGTGCTAGAGATGGGAGTAATCAGCCCCAGCATTTT.

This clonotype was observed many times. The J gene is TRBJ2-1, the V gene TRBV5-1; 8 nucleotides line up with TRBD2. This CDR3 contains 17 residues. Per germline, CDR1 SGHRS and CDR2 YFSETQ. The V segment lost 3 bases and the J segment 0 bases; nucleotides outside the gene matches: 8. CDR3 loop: CASSSGLAASSYNEQFF. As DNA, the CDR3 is TGCGCCAGCAGCTCCGGACTAGCCGCAAGCTCCTACAATGAGCAGTTCTTC. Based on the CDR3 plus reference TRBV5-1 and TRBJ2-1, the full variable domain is KAGVTQTPRYLIKTRGQQVTLSCSPISGHRSVSWYQQTPGQGLQFLFEYFSETQRNKGNFPGRFSGRQFSNSRSEMNVSTLELGDSALYLCASSSGLAASSYNEQFFGPGTRLTVL.

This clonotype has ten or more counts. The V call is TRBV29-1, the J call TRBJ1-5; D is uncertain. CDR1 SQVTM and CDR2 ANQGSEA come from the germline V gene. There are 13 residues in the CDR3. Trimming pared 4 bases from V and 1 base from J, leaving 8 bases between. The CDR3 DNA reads TGCAGCGTTGCTTCCGGGAGCAATCAGCCCCAGCATTTT. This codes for CSVASGSNQPQHF. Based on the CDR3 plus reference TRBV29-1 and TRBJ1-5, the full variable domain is SAVISQKPSRDICQRGTSLTIQCQVDSQVTMMFWYRQQPGQSLTLIATANQGSEATYESGFVIDKFPISRPNLTFSTLTVSNMSPEDSSIYLCSVASGSNQPQHFGDGTRLSIL.

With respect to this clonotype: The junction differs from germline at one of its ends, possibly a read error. CDR3 region: CASSFGQGTGTQYF. CDR3 bases: TGTGCCAGCAGTTTTGGACAGGGGACAGGTACGCAGTATTTT. The chain employs TRBV27 and TRBJ2-3; 9 bases agree with TRBD1. The germline gives CDR1 MNHEY, CDR2 SMNVEV (reference sequence). The CDR3 spans 14 residues.

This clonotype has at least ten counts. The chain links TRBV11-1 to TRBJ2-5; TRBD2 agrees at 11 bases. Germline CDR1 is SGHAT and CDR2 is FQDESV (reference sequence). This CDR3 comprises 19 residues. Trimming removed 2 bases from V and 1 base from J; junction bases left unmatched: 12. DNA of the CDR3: TGTGCCAGCAGCTTACGTCGGGCTAGCGGGAGGCGGAGCCAAGAGACCCAGTACTTC. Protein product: CASSLRRASGRRSQETQYF. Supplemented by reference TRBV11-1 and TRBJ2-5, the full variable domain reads EAEVAQSPRYKITEKSQAVAFWCDPISGHATLYWYRQILGQGPELLVQFQDESVVDDSQLPKDRFSAERLKGVDSTLKIQPAELGDSAMYLCASSLRRASGRRSQETQYFGPGTRLLVL.

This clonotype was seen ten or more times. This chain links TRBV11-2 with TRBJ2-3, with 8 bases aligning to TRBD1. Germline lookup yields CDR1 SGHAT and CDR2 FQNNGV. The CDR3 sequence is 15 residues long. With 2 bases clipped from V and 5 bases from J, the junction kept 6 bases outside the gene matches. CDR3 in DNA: TGTGCCAGCAGCTTATCCAGGGGGCATGGAGATACGCAGTATTTT. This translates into CASSLSRGHGDTQYF.

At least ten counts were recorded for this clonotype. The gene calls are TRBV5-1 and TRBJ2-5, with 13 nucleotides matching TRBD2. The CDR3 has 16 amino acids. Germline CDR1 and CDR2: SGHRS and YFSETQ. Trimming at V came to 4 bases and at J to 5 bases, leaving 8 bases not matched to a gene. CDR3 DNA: TGCGCCAGCAGCGCGAGGACTAGCGGGAGTTCGGAGACCCAGTACTTC. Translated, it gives CASSARTSGSSETQYF.

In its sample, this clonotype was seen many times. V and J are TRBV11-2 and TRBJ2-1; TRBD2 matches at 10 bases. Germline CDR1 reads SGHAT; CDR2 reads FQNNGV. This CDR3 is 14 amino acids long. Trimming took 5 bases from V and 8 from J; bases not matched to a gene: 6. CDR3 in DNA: TGTGCCAGCAGCGCCTCTAGCGGGAGCTATGAGCAGTTCTTC. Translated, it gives CASSASSGSYEQFF.